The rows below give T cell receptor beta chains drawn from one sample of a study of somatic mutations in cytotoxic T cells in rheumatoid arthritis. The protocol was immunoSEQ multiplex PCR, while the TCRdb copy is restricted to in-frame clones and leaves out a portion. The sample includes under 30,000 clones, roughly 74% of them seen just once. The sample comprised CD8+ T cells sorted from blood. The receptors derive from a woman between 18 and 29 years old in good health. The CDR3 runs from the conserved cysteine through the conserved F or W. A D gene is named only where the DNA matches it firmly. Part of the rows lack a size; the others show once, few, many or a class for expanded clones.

CDR3 DNA: TGTGCCAGCAGCTTCAATAGCCAAGGCGGGAACTATGGCTACACCTTC
CDR3 protein: CASSFNSQGGNYGYTF
J gene: TRBJ1-2
clone size: -
V gene: TRBV7-8
D gene: -

CDR3 DNA: TGCAGCGTGAGACACTGGGAGACCCAGTACTTC
CDR3 protein: CSVRHWETQYF
J gene: TRBJ2-5
clone size: -
V gene: TRBV29-1
D gene: -

CDR3 DNA: TGTGCCAGCAGCTTTAGTTTAGCGGGAGGGGTTCTGAATGAGCAGTTCTTC
CDR3 protein: CASSFSLAGGVLNEQFF
J gene: TRBJ2-1
clone size: -
V gene: TRBV7-8
D gene: TRBD2

CDR3 DNA: TGTGCCAGCAGCGAAGGGACAAGGGGCAGAGATACGCAGTATTTT
CDR3 protein: CASSEGTRGRDTQYF
J gene: TRBJ2-3
clone size: -
V gene: TRBV9
D gene: -

CDR3 DNA: TGTGCCAGCAGCCCAGGGGTAGGCAATCAGCCCCAGCATTTT
CDR3 protein: CASSPGVGNQPQHF
J gene: TRBJ1-5
clone size: once
V gene: TRBV28
D gene: -

CDR3 DNA: TGTGCCAGCAGTGGAAACCTAGCGGGGGGTGGGGGAGCCAAAAACATTCAGTACTTC
CDR3 protein: CASSGNLAGGGGAKNIQYF
J gene: TRBJ2-4
clone size: -
V gene: TRBV28
D gene: TRBD2

CDR3 DNA: TGTGCCAGCACCACCGGAGCGGTATCGAACACCGGGGAGCTGTTTTTT
CDR3 protein: CASTTGAVSNTGELFF
J gene: TRBJ2-2
clone size: -
V gene: TRBV5-6
D gene: -

CDR3 DNA: TGTGCCAGCAGCTTAACAGGTTCCCCCGGGGAGCTGTTTTTT
CDR3 protein: CASSLTGSPGELFF
J gene: TRBJ2-2
clone size: -
V gene: TRBV7-9
D gene: -

CDR3 DNA: TGTGCCAGTGCTAGCGGGTTCCTGCCCTACGAGCAGTACTTC
CDR3 protein: CASASGFLPYEQYF
J gene: TRBJ2-7
clone size: -
V gene: TRBV19
D gene: TRBD2

CDR3 DNA: TGCGCCAGCAGCTTGGGGGTAGCGGGGGACCAAGAGACCCAGTACTTC
CDR3 protein: CASSLGVAGDQETQYF
J gene: TRBJ2-5
clone size: -
V gene: TRBV5-1
D gene: TRBD2

CDR3 DNA: TGTGCCAGCGGAGGGTTAGGTTCACCCCTCCACTTT
CDR3 protein: CASGGLGSPLHF
J gene: TRBJ1-6
clone size: -
V gene: TRBV6-1
D gene: -

CDR3 DNA: TGTGCCAGCAGCGCCGAAATAGGGGTGGAGCAGGGCGCTGAAGCTTTCTTT
CDR3 protein: CASSAEIGVEQGAEAFF
J gene: TRBJ1-1
clone size: -
V gene: TRBV9
D gene: -

CDR3 DNA: TGTGCCAGCAGCTTGGGAGGGCAAGAGACCCAGTACTTC
CDR3 protein: CASSLGGQETQYF
J gene: TRBJ2-5
clone size: -
V gene: TRBV7-9
D gene: TRBD2

CDR3 DNA: TGTGCCAGCAGCTTAAGCGGGGGCGAGCAGTTCTTC
CDR3 protein: CASSLSGGEQFF
J gene: TRBJ2-1
clone size: -
V gene: TRBV7-9
D gene: TRBD2

CDR3 DNA: TGTGCCAGTAGTATACAGGGGGATCAGCCCCAGCATTTT
CDR3 protein: CASSIQGDQPQHF
J gene: TRBJ1-5
clone size: -
V gene: TRBV19
D gene: TRBD1

CDR3 DNA: TGTGCCAGCAGACCAACTAGCGGGGGAGGAGATGAGCAGTTCTTC
CDR3 protein: CASRPTSGGGDEQFF
J gene: TRBJ2-1
clone size: -
V gene: TRBV7-6
D gene: TRBD2

CDR3 DNA: TGTGCCAGCAGTTCTAAGTTTCTAGGACTAGCCGGCAATGAGCAGTTCTTC
CDR3 protein: CASSSKFLGLAGNEQFF
J gene: TRBJ2-1
clone size: -
V gene: TRBV28
D gene: TRBD2

CDR3 DNA: TGTGCCAGCAGCGTAGGTGACTTAGCCTCCTACGAGCAGTACTTC
CDR3 protein: CASSVGDLASYEQYF
J gene: TRBJ2-7
clone size: -
V gene: TRBV9
D gene: -

CDR3 DNA: TGTGCCAGCAGCGTCCAGGGGGGGAACACTGAAGCTTTCTTT
CDR3 protein: CASSVQGGNTEAFF
J gene: TRBJ1-1
clone size: -
V gene: TRBV13
D gene: TRBD1

CDR3 DNA: TGTGCCATCAGTGAGTGGGGCAGCGGGAAACACATGAACACTGAAGCTTTCTTT
CDR3 protein: CAISEWGSGKHMNTEAFF
J gene: TRBJ1-1
clone size: -
V gene: TRBV10-3
D gene: -

CDR3 DNA: TGTGCCAGCAGTTTAAACCTTGGCGGTAACACAGATACGCAGTATTTT
CDR3 protein: CASSLNLGGNTDTQYF
J gene: TRBJ2-3
clone size: -
V gene: TRBV27
D gene: -

CDR3 DNA: TGTGCCAGCAGTGAAGTGACAGCCGCCTATGGCTACACCTTC
CDR3 protein: CASSEVTAAYGYTF
J gene: TRBJ1-2
clone size: -
V gene: TRBV2
D gene: -

CDR3 DNA: TGTGCCAGCAGCTCAGCGGGGGATGAGCAGTTCTTC
CDR3 protein: CASSSAGDEQFF
J gene: TRBJ2-1
clone size: few
V gene: TRBV11-2
D gene: TRBD2

CDR3 DNA: TGTGCCAGCAGCAAAAGCGGGGGGTACAAAGAGACCCAGTACTTC
CDR3 protein: CASSKSGGYKETQYF
J gene: TRBJ2-5
clone size: -
V gene: TRBV13
D gene: TRBD2

CDR3 DNA: TGTGCCAGCAGGGGCAGGGCAACCGGGGAGCTGTTTTTT
CDR3 protein: CASRGRATGELFF
J gene: TRBJ2-2
clone size: -
V gene: TRBV11-3
D gene: -

CDR3 DNA: TGTGCCAGCAGCCTTTCGGAGACAGGGGCCTCACCCCTCCACTTT
CDR3 protein: CASSLSETGASPLHF
J gene: TRBJ1-6
clone size: -
V gene: TRBV6-5
D gene: TRBD1

CDR3 DNA: TGTGCCAGCAGCCAAGACGGTTACAATGAGCAGTTCTTC
CDR3 protein: CASSQDGYNEQFF
J gene: TRBJ2-1
clone size: -
V gene: TRBV4-2
D gene: -

CDR3 DNA: TGTGCCATCAGTGAAGAGGTAGCGGTGCTCCAAGAGACCCAGTACTTC
CDR3 protein: CAISEEVAVLQETQYF
J gene: TRBJ2-5
clone size: -
V gene: TRBV10-3
D gene: -

CDR3 DNA: TGTGCCAGCAGCTTAGTGTACAATGAGCAGTTCTTC
CDR3 protein: CASSLVYNEQFF
J gene: TRBJ2-1
clone size: -
V gene: TRBV7-2
D gene: -

CDR3 DNA: TGCAGCGTAGAAAGGAACACCGGGGAGCTGTTTTTT
CDR3 protein: CSVERNTGELFF
J gene: TRBJ2-2
clone size: -
V gene: TRBV29-1
D gene: -

CDR3 DNA: TGTGCCAGGTCACCGTTATGGCAGACGGACTATGGCTACACCTTC
CDR3 protein: CARSPLWQTDYGYTF
J gene: TRBJ1-2
clone size: -
V gene: TRBV7-2
D gene: -

CDR3 DNA: TGTGCCAGCAGTTACTTACCGACAGGGGTGAACACTGAAGCTTTCTTT
CDR3 protein: CASSYLPTGVNTEAFF
J gene: TRBJ1-1
clone size: -
V gene: TRBV6-5
D gene: TRBD1

CDR3 DNA: TGTGCCTGGAGCCTTTTTGCGGGTCAAGAGACCCAGTACTTC
CDR3 protein: CAWSLFAGQETQYF
J gene: TRBJ2-5
clone size: -
V gene: TRBV30
D gene: -

CDR3 DNA: TGTGCCAGCAGCTTAGCGGGCGGGGGCCTCTCACCCCTCCACTTT
CDR3 protein: CASSLAGGGLSPLHF
J gene: TRBJ1-6
clone size: -
V gene: TRBV7-6
D gene: -

CDR3 DNA: TGTGCCAGTATGCTAGCGGTCACAGATACGCAGTATTTT
CDR3 protein: CASMLAVTDTQYF
J gene: TRBJ2-3
clone size: -
V gene: TRBV6-6
D gene: TRBD2

CDR3 DNA: TGTGCCAGCACGGGAGCATATAATTCACCCCTCCACTTT
CDR3 protein: CASTGAYNSPLHF
J gene: TRBJ1-6
clone size: -
V gene: TRBV28
D gene: -

CDR3 DNA: TGTGCCAGCAGCCCAGGGGATATGATCACAGATACGCAGTATTTT
CDR3 protein: CASSPGDMITDTQYF
J gene: TRBJ2-3
clone size: -
V gene: TRBV5-6
D gene: -

CDR3 DNA: TGTGCCAGCAGCGGACTAGCGGGGGAGGCTCTCTCGCAGTATTTT
CDR3 protein: CASSGLAGEALSQYF
J gene: TRBJ2-3
clone size: -
V gene: TRBV9
D gene: TRBD2

CDR3 DNA: TGTGCCTGGAGTGTTTCTGACAGGCTCCACACCGGGGAGCTGTTTTTT
CDR3 protein: CAWSVSDRLHTGELFF
J gene: TRBJ2-2
clone size: -
V gene: TRBV30
D gene: -

CDR3 DNA: TGCGCCAGCAGCCTAGGACAGTTTGAGAATGAAAAACTGTTTTTT
CDR3 protein: CASSLGQFENEKLFF
J gene: TRBJ1-4
clone size: -
V gene: TRBV5-1
D gene: -

CDR3 DNA: TGTGCCTGGAGCTTGACAGGGGGAGGGTATGGCTACACCTTC
CDR3 protein: CAWSLTGGGYGYTF
J gene: TRBJ1-2
clone size: few
V gene: TRBV30
D gene: TRBD1

CDR3 DNA: TGTGCCAGCAGCTTCGGGGGGGCCGGTGAGCAGTTCTTC
CDR3 protein: CASSFGGAGEQFF
J gene: TRBJ2-1
clone size: -
V gene: TRBV7-2
D gene: TRBD2

CDR3 DNA: TGTGCCAGCAGCCAAGACGGTCAAAGGAATTCACCCCTCCACTTT
CDR3 protein: CASSQDGQRNSPLHF
J gene: TRBJ1-6
clone size: -
V gene: TRBV4-2
D gene: -

CDR3 DNA: TGTGCTAGTGGTTTCGGGACAACCTATGGCTACACCTTC
CDR3 protein: CASGFGTTYGYTF
J gene: TRBJ1-2
clone size: -
V gene: TRBV12-5
D gene: -

CDR3 DNA: TGTGCCAGCAGTTCTCCGGGACCTTCGCTCAATGAGCAGTTCTTC
CDR3 protein: CASSSPGPSLNEQFF
J gene: TRBJ2-1
clone size: few
V gene: TRBV6-6
D gene: -

CDR3 DNA: TGTGCCAGTAGTATGTGGGAGCTTCCTAACAATGAGCAGTTCTTC
CDR3 protein: CASSMWELPNNEQFF
J gene: TRBJ2-1
clone size: -
V gene: TRBV19
D gene: -

CDR3 DNA: TGTGCCAGCAGCTTTTCACCGGGACTGAACACTGAAGCTTTCTTT
CDR3 protein: CASSFSPGLNTEAFF
J gene: TRBJ1-1
clone size: -
V gene: TRBV7-9
D gene: -

CDR3 DNA: TGTGCCAGCAGCTTGGGCACTAGCGGGAGTCATGAGCAGTTCTTC
CDR3 protein: CASSLGTSGSHEQFF
J gene: TRBJ2-1
clone size: -
V gene: TRBV7-6
D gene: TRBD2

CDR3 DNA: TGTGCCAGCAGCTTAGGGAACGGCAACAATGAGCAGTTCTTC
CDR3 protein: CASSLGNGNNEQFF
J gene: TRBJ2-1
clone size: -
V gene: TRBV7-6
D gene: -

CDR3 DNA: TGTGCCAGCAGCTGGACAGGGCCAGATACGCAGTATTTT
CDR3 protein: CASSWTGPDTQYF
J gene: TRBJ2-3
clone size: -
V gene: TRBV7-3
D gene: TRBD1